This TCR beta chain stems from a study of blood T cell repertoires in COVID-19 (dated by TCRdb to 2020 to 2021). Context from the whole study: The collaborator samples originated in the United States, Italy and Spain and spanned the acute and convalescent phases of COVID-19. The sample metadata nearly always contained a de-identified subject ID, COVID-19 status, age in years and sex. Subjects who had been exposed to COVID-19, were actively infected with it, or had recovered from it provided the deeply sampled blood TCRbeta repertoires that made up the dataset. The samples were drawn from two sources: the first 160 participants of the ongoing ImmuneRACE study, and fewer than 1,500 subjects contributed by 6 global collaborators. A freely available public database, intended as a resource for researchers studying the immune response to SARS-CoV-2, is where the repertoires were released. The material from the prospective study consisted of cDNA or gDNA derived from T cells, B-cell-depleted T cells, or PBMCs. HLA class I and class II types, where available, came from metadata supplied by the sample provider rather than from assay-based typing.

Each collaborating institution followed its own protocols to collect whole blood in K2EDTA tubes. For TCRbeta analysis, collaborators shipped samples in one of three forms: frozen whole blood, isolated PBMCs, or DNA extracted from either of those sample types. This clone occurred once. It has no known antigen specificity. It has no much larger one-base neighbor in the sample; base qualities were not kept. CDR1 is given as SGHNT and CDR2 as YENEEA, both from the germline V gene. Trimming removed 2 bases from V and 5 bases from J, leaving 9 bases between the germline ends. The CDR3, cysteine through phenylalanine, is 14 amino acids long. CDR3 DNA is the only sequence kept; it has 42 bases, read in frame from the first base. TCRbeta CDR3 regions were amplified from genomic DNA using the immunoSEQ Assay, a bias-controlled multiplex PCR. Under the source paper's analysis protocol: Within the assay, amplification of reference gene primers was used to estimate how many nucleated cells each sample contained. Sequence reads were collapsed and filtered to measure the absolute abundance of every unique TCRbeta CDR3 rearrangement. Productive Simpson clonality was computed per sample as the square root of Simpson's diversity index over productive rearrangements. Entries here come from immuneACCESS through TCRdb and include only in-frame sequences with V and J called. Some clones fail to appear in such tables; in the studies checked, an unresolved V gene covers under half of the shortfall, and the cause of the remainder is unknown. V and J calls and clone size follow that table, whereas D and trimming were derived from the DNA. In this sample the table shows around 64,000 clones, roughly 93% of which occur a single time. 1.6% of the sample is in the top ten clones.

Study-level results and caveats: How much clinical and demographic metadata was included differed by source and by participant, and the metadata was provided uncurated.

The sequence joins TRBV11-3 to TRBJ2-2; the D gene is unclear. The sequenced sample was peripheral blood. The clonotype comes from a human donor in a cohort sampled during active COVID-19. The CDR3 loop reads CASSLIRATGELFF. The base sequence is TGTGCCAGCAGCTTAATTAGAGCGACCGGGGAGCTGTTTTTT.